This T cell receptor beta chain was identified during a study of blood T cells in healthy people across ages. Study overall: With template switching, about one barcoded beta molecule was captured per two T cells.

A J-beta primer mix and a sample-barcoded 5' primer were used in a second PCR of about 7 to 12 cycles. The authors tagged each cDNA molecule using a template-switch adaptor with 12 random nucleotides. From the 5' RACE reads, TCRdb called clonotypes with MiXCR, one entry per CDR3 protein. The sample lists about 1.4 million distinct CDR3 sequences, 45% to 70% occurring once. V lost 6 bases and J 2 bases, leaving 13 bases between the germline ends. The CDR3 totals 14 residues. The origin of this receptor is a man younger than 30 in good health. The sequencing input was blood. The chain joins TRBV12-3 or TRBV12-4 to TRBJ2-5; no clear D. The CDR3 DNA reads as TGTGCCAGCAGGGGGTCCTCGAGACAAGAGACCCAGTACTTC. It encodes CASRGSSRQETQYF.